These 12 T cell receptor beta chains share one sample of origin, sequenced in a study of graft-versus-host responses after intestinal transplantation. Measured with immunoSEQ multiplex PCR; TCRdb has only the in-frame clones, and not every one. The sample carries 74,000 or so clones, roughly 90% recorded once. Source: PBMCs, taken 98 days after intestinal transplantation. These TCRs come from a human patient who received an intestinal transplant, so some T cells may come from the graft donor.

The genes are TRBV5-4 and TRBJ2-1; TRBD2 agrees at 8 bases. With 4 bases clipped from V and 7 bases from J, the junction kept 10 bases outside the gene matches. The germline V gene has CDR1 SGHNT and CDR2 YYREEE (reference sequence). This CDR3 contains 15 residues. DNA of the CDR3: TGTGCCAGCAGCGTCGGTCCTGCTAGCGGGAATGAGCAGTTCTTC. It codes for CASSVGPASGNEQFF.

The chain combines TRBV6-4 with TRBJ2-3; maybe TRBD2 (7 bases). The V end lost 4 bases, the J end lost 2 bases, and 13 bases lay between the germline ends. Germline V gene lookup returns CDR1 MRHNA and CDR2 SNTAGT. The CDR3 totals 15 residues. For the CDR3, the DNA is TGTGCCAGCAGTGTGCTGGCGGGGGCCACAGATACGCAGTATTTT. Its protein product is CASSVLAGATDTQYF.

This clone was counted a single time. CDR3 sequence reads: CASSFFGNSYEQYF. In DNA form, the CDR3 reads TGTGCCAGCAGTTTTTTCGGTAACTCCTACGAGCAGTACTTC. The gene calls are TRBV28 and TRBJ2-7; D gene ambiguous. V gave up 3 bases and J gave up 0 bases, with 9 bases separating them. This CDR3 is built from 14 residues. Germline CDR1 MDHEN, CDR2 SYDVKM.

The chain carries TRBV6-5 and TRBJ2-1; a weak D match, TRBD2 (5 bases). The ends were cut back, 2 bases at V and 3 bases at J, with 11 bases in the middle. The CDR3 loop spans 15 amino acids. From germline, CDR1 is MNHEY and CDR2 SVGAGI. Written as DNA, the CDR3 is TGTGCCAGCAGTTACGGAGCGGAGAGCTACAATGAGCAGTTCTTC. It specifies CASSYGAESYNEQFF.

This clone was found once. The chain carries TRBV5-1 and TRBJ2-2; D gene ambiguous. The V gene lost 0 bases and the J gene lost 6 bases, with 3 bases spanning the gap. Germline V gives CDR1 SGHRS, CDR2 YFSETQ. The CDR3 covers 12 residues. This CDR3 is CASSLAAGELFF. Written as DNA, the CDR3 is TGCGCCAGCAGCTTGGCCGCCGGGGAGCTGTTTTTT.

This chain links TRBV7-9 with TRBJ2-1; 9 bases line up with TRBD1. Germline V gene lookup returns CDR1 SEHNR and CDR2 FQNEAQ (reference sequence). CDR3 length equals 14 residues. J was trimmed by 8 bases and V by 5 bases; bases with no gene match: 7. The DNA of the CDR3 is TGTGCCAGCAGCCCGGACAGGGGCAGGGATGAGCAGTTCTTC. Protein product: CASSPDRGRDEQFF.

The chain uses TRBV10-3 and TRBJ1-1; 10 bases agree with TRBD1. The germline CDR1 and CDR2 sequences are ENHRY and SYGVKD. Losses at the gene ends were 0 bases for V and 0 bases for J; bases not matched to a gene: 10. This CDR3 comprises 19 residues. For the CDR3, the DNA is TGTGCCATCAGTGAGTCGCTACTTGGGACAGGGGACATGAACACTGAAGCTTTCTTT. Its translation is CAISESLLGTGDMNTEAFF.

This rearrangement joins TRBV7-3 to TRBJ2-1; 12 nucleotides match TRBD1. Germline trimming cut 3 bases from V and 5 bases from J; bases unmatched to any gene: 2. The CDR3 totals 15 residues. Germline assignment: CDR1 SGHTA and CDR2 FQGTGA. CDR3 nucleotide sequence: TGTGCCAGCAGCTTGGGACAGGGGGCGCACAATGAGCAGTTCTTC. Its translation: CASSLGQGAHNEQFF.

This chain connects TRBV19 to TRBJ2-2; 10 positions match TRBD2. Per the germline V gene, CDR1 is LNHDA and CDR2 is SQIVND (reference sequence). This CDR3 comprises 16 residues. The V segment lost 2 bases and the J segment 7 bases; nucleotides outside the gene matches: 7. The DNA for the CDR3 is TGTGCCAGTAGTATACCCCCTGGACTAGCGGTCGGGGAGCTGTTTTTT. Protein product: CASSIPPGLAVGELFF.

The rearrangement links TRBV7-2 to TRBJ2-1; 15 bases match TRBD2. The CDR3 sequence is 19 residues long. V trimming: 4 bases; J trimming: 5 bases; junction bases outside the gene matches: 12. Germline CDR1 reads SGHTA; CDR2 reads FQGNSA. The CDR3 loop reads CASSSGLAGGLNPNNEQFF. DNA of the CDR3: TGTGCCAGCAGCTCGGGACTAGCGGGGGGCCTGAACCCAAACAATGAGCAGTTCTTC.

The chain couples TRBV4-1 to TRBJ2-4; D unresolved. Trimming removed 1 base from V and 0 bases from J, with 7 bases in between. Germline loops: CDR1 MGHRA, CDR2 YSYEKL. CDR3 length: 15 amino acids. CDR3 sequence (DNA): TGCGCCAGCAGCCAAGGTCCGCTAGCCAAAAACATTCAGTACTTC. Its protein is CASSQGPLAKNIQYF.

This chain joins TRBV7-3 and TRBJ1-1; D ambiguous. The CDR3 sequence is 16 residues long. Trimming took 1 base from V and 2 from J, leaving 14 bases between them. Germline CDR1 is SGHTA and CDR2 is FQGTGA. The CDR3 region is CASSLSDGEFNTEAFF. The CDR3 DNA reads as TGTGCCAGCAGCTTAAGCGACGGAGAGTTTAACACTGAAGCTTTCTTT.